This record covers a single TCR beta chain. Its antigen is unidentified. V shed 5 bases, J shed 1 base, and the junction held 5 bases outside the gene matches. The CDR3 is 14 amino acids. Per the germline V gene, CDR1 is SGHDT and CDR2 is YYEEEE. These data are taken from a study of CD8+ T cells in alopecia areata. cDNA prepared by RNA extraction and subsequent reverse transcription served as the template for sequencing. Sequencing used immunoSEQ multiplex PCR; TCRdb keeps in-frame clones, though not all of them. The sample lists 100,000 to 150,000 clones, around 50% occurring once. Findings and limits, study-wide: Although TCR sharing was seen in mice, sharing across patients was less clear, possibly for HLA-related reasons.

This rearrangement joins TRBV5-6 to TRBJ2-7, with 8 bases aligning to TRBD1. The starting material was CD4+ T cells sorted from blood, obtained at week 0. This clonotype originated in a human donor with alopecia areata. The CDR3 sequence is CASRDGTGSYEQYF. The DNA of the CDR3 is TGTGCCAGCAGAGACGGGACAGGTTCCTACGAGCAGTACTTC.